Below are 14 T cell receptor beta chains sequenced from a single sample in a study of cytomegalovirus exposure and HLA in healthy donors. The primer mix had 60 Vbeta and 13 Jbeta primers. The assay was immunoSEQ multiplex PCR, and TCRdb's table has in-frame clones only and misses some. The sample comprises 110,000 or so clones, approximately 80% of which are singletons, and 9.5% to 12% rests with the top ten. Sequencing was carried out using PBMCs. The receptors originated from a man aged 40-49 years in good health and CMV-seropositive.

This clone has only one observation. The rearrangement links TRBV29-1 to TRBJ2-4, with D perhaps TRBD2 (5 bases). The V gene lost 6 bases and the J gene lost 4 bases, with 7 bases spanning the gap. The CDR3 is 11 residues long. Germline assignment: CDR1 SQVTM and CDR2 ANQGSEA. The CDR3 nucleotides are TGCAGCGTACTAGTAAAAAACATTCAGTACTTC. Translated, it gives CSVLVKNIQYF.

The chain couples TRBV5-1 to TRBJ2-5, with 7 bases that match TRBD1. Per germline, CDR1 SGHRS and CDR2 YFSETQ. This CDR3 spans 15 amino acids. The ends lost 0 bases at V and 2 bases at J; junction bases unmatched: 4. CDR3 loop: CASSLVHRGQETQYF. CDR3 sequence (DNA): TGCGCCAGCAGCTTGGTTCACAGGGGACAAGAGACCCAGTACTTC.

The genes are TRBV7-9 and TRBJ2-7, with 8 bases fitting TRBD1. V dropped 2 bases and J dropped 7; count of bases not matched to a gene: 10. Per the germline V gene, CDR1 is SEHNR and CDR2 is FQNEAQ (reference sequence). The CDR3 spans 15 residues. This CDR3 is CASSLYRGELREQYF. The CDR3 DNA sequence: TGTGCCAGCAGCTTATACAGGGGGGAGCTACGAGAGCAGTACTTC.

This chain connects TRBV4-3 to TRBJ1-3, with 7 bases aligning to TRBD1. CDR3 length: 18 amino acids. Germline CDR1 is LGHNA and CDR2 is YSLEER. V was pared by 0 bases and J by 0 bases, with 8 bases of the junction left unmatched. The CDR3: CASSQDSGQANSGNTIYF. Written as DNA, the CDR3 is TGCGCCAGCAGCCAAGATTCAGGACAGGCAAACTCTGGAAACACCATATATTTT.

V is TRBV7-6 and J is TRBJ2-2; D ambiguous. CDR1 is SGHVS and CDR2 is FNYEAQ in the germline V gene. V lost 4 bases and J 3 bases, leaving 6 bases between the germline ends. This CDR3 region has 13 residues. CDR3 residues: CASSSTYTGELFF. The CDR3 nucleotides read TGTGCCAGCAGCTCTACCTACACCGGGGAGCTGTTTTTT.

The chain is built from TRBV19 and TRBJ2-1, with a weak D call TRBD1 (6 bases). CDR3 length: 15 residues. Germline loops: CDR1 LNHDA, CDR2 SQIVND (reference sequence). The ends were cut back, 7 bases at V and 0 bases at J, with 13 bases in the middle. The CDR3 loop is CASIGGPGSYNEQFF. CDR3 nucleotides: TGTGCCAGTATAGGGGGACCCGGCTCCTACAATGAGCAGTTCTTC.

The chain carries TRBV19 and TRBJ2-7, with D perhaps TRBD2 (5 bases). V dropped 5 bases and J dropped 0 bases, with 8 bases sitting between them. From germline, CDR1 is LNHDA and CDR2 SQIVND (reference sequence). The CDR3 consists of 13 residues. The CDR3 DNA sequence: TGTGCCAGTAGTGACCGGGGCTCCTACGAGCAGTACTTC. Amino acids: CASSDRGSYEQYF.

This clone was seen only a few times. V gene TRBV28 combines with J gene TRBJ2-3; 11 nucleotides align to TRBD2. CDR3 length: 17 residues. CDR1 is MDHEN, CDR2 SYDVKM, per germline. V shed 4 bases, J shed 0 bases, and the junction held 6 bases outside the gene matches. CDR3: CASSSHSSGGSTDTQYF. The CDR3 bases are TGTGCCAGCAGTTCCCACTCTAGCGGGGGGAGCACAGATACGCAGTATTTT.

Regarding this clone: A read error may produce the germline difference seen at one junction end. This rearrangement joins TRBV7-9 to TRBJ1-6, with TRBD1 matching 7 bases. The CDR3 runs 18 residues. CDR1 and CDR2 from the germline V gene are SEHNR and FQNEAQ (reference sequence). CDR3 DNA: TGTTCCAGCAGCTTAGCGCGGGTCCAGGGGGTCCATAATTCACCCCTCCACTTT. Translated, it gives CSSSLARVQGVHNSPLHF.

The chain has TRBV5-6 and TRBJ2-3; the D gene is possibly TRBD1 (6 bases). CDR1 and CDR2 from the germline V gene are SGHDT and YYEEEE. V lost 0 bases, J lost 8 bases, and 13 bases lay in between. The CDR3 runs 14 residues. CDR3 region: CASSLGGLESTQYF. The CDR3 DNA reads as TGTGCCAGCAGCTTGGGGGGGCTGGAGAGTACGCAGTATTTT.

The chain employs TRBV19 and TRBJ1-3; D unresolved. CDR3 length: 15 residues. Germline V gene lookup returns CDR1 LNHDA and CDR2 SQIVND (reference sequence). V lost 8 bases and J 0 bases, leaving 14 bases between the germline ends. The CDR3 loop reads CASEEGSASGNTIYF. The CDR3, as DNA: TGTGCCAGTGAGGAAGGATCTGCCTCTGGAAACACCATATATTTT. Filled out from reference TRBV19 and TRBJ1-3, the complete variable domain reads DGGITQSPKYLFRKEGQNVTLSCEQNLNHDAMYWYRQDPGQGLRLIYYSQIVNDFQKGDIAEGYSVSREKKESFPLTVTSAQKNPTAFYLCASEEGSASGNTIYFGEGSWLTVV.

The J gene is TRBJ1-5, the V gene TRBV19; 9 positions match TRBD1. The ends lost 6 bases at V and 4 bases at J; junction bases unmatched: 7. The CDR3 is made up of 15 amino acids. Germline CDR1 is LNHDA and CDR2 is SQIVND (reference sequence). CDR3 nucleotides: TGTGCCAGTAGAACAGGGGGCGGCACGAATCAGCCCCAGCATTTT. The encoded protein is CASRTGGGTNQPQHF.

The rearrangement joins TRBV5-8 to TRBJ2-5; D not certain. The J call is uncertain, as TRBJ2-7 better fits the DNA end. Per germline, CDR1 SGHTS and CDR2 YDEGEE. The CDR3 totals 14 residues. The CDR3 coding sequence is TGTGCCAGCAGCTTGGTACAGCATCTGTACGAGCAGTACTTC. This codes for CASSLVQHLYEQYF.

The chain employs TRBV7-9 and TRBJ2-2; 8 nucleotides agree with TRBD2. Germline V gives CDR1 SEHNR, CDR2 FQNEAQ (reference sequence). J was trimmed by 0 bases and V by 7 bases; bases with no gene match: 4. There are 15 residues in the CDR3. The CDR3 here is CASTQRGPNTGELFF. DNA of the CDR3: TGTGCCAGCACCCAGCGGGGGCCGAACACCGGGGAGCTGTTTTTT.